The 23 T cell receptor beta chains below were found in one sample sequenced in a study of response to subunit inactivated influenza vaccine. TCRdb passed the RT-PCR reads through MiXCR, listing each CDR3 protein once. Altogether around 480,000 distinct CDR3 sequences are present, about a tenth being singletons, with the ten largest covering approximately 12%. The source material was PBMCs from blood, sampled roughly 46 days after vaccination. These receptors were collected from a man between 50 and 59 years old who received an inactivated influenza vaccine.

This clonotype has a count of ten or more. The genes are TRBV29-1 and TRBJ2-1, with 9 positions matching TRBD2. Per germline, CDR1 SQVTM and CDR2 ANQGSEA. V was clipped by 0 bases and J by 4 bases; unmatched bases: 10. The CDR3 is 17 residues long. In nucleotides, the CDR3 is TGCAGCGTTGAAGATCTTAGGCTAGCGGGACGATACAATGAGCAGTTCTTC. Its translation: CSVEDLRLAGRYNEQFF.

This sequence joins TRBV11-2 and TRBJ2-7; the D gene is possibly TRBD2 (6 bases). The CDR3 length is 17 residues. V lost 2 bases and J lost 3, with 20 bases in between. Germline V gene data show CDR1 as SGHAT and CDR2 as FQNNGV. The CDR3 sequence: CASSLTKIGVGGYEQYF. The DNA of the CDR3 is TGTGCCAGCAGCTTAACCAAAATCGGGGTCGGGGGCTACGAGCAGTACTTC. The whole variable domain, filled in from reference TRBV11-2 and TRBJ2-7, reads EAGVAQSPRYKIIEKRQSVAFWCNPISGHATLYWYQQILGQGPKLLIQFQNNGVVDDSQLPKDRFSAERLKGVDSTLKIQPAKLEDSAVYLCASSLTKIGVGGYEQYFGPGTRLTVT.

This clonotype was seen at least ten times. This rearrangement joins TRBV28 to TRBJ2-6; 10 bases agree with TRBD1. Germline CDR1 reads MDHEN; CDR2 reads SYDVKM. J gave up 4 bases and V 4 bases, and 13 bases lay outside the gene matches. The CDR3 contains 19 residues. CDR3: CASSSSDRGRVRGANVLTF. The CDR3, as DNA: TGTGCCAGCAGTTCCTCGGACAGGGGGAGGGTGAGAGGGGCCAACGTCCTGACTTTC.

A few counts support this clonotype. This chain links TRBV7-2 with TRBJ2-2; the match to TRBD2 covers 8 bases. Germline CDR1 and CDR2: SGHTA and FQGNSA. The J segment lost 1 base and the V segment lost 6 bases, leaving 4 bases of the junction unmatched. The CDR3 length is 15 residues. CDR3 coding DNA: TGTGCCAGCAGGGGTAGCGGGGTGAACACCGGGGAGCTGTTTTTT. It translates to CASRGSGVNTGELFF.

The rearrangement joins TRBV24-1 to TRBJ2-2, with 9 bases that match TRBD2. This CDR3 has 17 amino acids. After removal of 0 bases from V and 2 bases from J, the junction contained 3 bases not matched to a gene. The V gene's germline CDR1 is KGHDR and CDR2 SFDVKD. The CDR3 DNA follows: TGTGCCACCAGTGATTTGCCTAGCGGGGTCAACACCGGGGAGCTGTTTTTT. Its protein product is CATSDLPSGVNTGELFF.

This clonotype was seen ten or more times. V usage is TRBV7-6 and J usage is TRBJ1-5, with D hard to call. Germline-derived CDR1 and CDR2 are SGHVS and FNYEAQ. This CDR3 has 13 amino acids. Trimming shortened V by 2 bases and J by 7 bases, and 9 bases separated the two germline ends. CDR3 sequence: CASSLRVQQPQHF. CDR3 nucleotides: TGTGCCAGCAGCTTAAGGGTACAGCAGCCCCAGCATTTT.

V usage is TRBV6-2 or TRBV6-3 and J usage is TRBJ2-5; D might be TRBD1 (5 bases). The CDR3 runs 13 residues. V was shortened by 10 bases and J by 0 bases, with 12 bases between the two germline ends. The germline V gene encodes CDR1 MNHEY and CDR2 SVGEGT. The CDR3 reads CATEKGHQETQYF. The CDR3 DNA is TGTGCCACCGAGAAGGGGCACCAAGAGACCCAGTACTTC.

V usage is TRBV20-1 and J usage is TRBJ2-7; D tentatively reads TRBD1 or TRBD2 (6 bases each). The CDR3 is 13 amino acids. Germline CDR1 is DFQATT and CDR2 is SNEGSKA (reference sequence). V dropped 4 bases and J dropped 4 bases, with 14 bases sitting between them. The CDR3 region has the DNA TGCAGTGCTACCCGGGGGCTTGGTTACGAGCAGTACTTC. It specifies CSATRGLGYEQYF.

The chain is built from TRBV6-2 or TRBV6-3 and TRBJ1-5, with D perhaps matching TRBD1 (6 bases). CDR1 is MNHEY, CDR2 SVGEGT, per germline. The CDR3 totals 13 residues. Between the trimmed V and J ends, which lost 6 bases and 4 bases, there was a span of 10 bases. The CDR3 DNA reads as TGTGCCAGCAGGGACAGCTTGAATCAGCCCCAGCATTTT. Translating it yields CASRDSLNQPQHF.

In DNA form, the CDR3 reads TGCAGTGCCATCTCCGGGAGGGGGAAGGAGACCCAGTACTTC. It encodes CSAISGRGKETQYF. The chain carries TRBV20-1 and TRBJ2-5; 8 nucleotides agree with TRBD2. The CDR3 is 14 amino acids. J was trimmed by 5 bases and V by 6 bases; bases with no gene match: 11. Per germline, CDR1 DFQATT and CDR2 SNEGSKA (reference sequence).

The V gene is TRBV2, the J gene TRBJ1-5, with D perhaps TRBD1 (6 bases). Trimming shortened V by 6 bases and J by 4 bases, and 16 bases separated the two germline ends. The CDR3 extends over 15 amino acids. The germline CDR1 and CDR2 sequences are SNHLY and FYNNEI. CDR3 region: CASRSAGAGNQPQHF. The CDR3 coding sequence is TGTGCCAGCAGATCGGCGGGGGCGGGGAATCAGCCCCAGCATTTT.

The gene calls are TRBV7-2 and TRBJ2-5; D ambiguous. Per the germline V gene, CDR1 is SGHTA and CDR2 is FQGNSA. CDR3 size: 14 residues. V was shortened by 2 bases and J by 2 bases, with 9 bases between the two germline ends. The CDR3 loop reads CASSLSTLQETQYF. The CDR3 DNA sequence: TGTGCCAGCAGCTTATCTACGTTGCAAGAGACCCAGTACTTC.

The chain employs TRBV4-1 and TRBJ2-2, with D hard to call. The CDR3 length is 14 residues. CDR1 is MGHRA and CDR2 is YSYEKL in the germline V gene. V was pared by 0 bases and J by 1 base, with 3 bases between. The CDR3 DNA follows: TGCGCCAGCAGCCAAGAACGGAACACCGGGGAGCTGTTTTTT. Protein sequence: CASSQERNTGELFF.

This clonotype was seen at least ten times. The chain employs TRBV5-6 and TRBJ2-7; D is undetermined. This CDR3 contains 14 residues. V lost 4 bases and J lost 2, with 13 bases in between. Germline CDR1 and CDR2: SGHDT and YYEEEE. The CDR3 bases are TGTGCCAGCAGCCCCTCTTCCCTTACCTACGAGCAGTACTTC. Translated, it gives CASSPSSLTYEQYF.

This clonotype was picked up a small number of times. The CDR3 loop reads CASSLMDRLAHGYTF. In nucleotides, the CDR3 is TGTGCCAGCAGCTTGATGGACAGGCTCGCCCATGGCTACACCTTC. The rearrangement joins TRBV5-5 to TRBJ1-2, with 7 bases that match TRBD1. The ends lost 1 base at V and 6 bases at J; junction bases unmatched: 9. The CDR3 totals 15 residues. Looked up from germline, CDR1 is SGHKS and CDR2 is YYEKEE (reference sequence).

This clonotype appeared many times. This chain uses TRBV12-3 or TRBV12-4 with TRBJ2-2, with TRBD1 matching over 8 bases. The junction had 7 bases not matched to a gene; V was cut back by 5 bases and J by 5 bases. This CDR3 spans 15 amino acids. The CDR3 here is CASSKSTGVTGELFF. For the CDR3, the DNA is TGTGCCAGCAGTAAATCGACAGGGGTGACCGGGGAGCTGTTTTTT.

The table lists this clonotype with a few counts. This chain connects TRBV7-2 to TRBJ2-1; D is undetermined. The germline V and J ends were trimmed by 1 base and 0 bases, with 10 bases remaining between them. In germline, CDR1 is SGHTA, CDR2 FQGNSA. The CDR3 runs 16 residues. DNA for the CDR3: TGTGCCAGCAGCTTAGAGGTCCCTAGCTCCTACAATGAGCAGTTCTTC. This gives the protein CASSLEVPSSYNEQFF.

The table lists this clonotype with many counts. The DNA for the CDR3 is TGTGCCAGCAGCTTAGCGTGGGAGCAGTATTTT. It yields the protein CASSLAWEQYF. The genes are TRBV7-9 and TRBJ2-3; D is ambiguous. Trimming took off 0 bases at V and 11 bases at J, with 6 bases between the two ends. In germline, CDR1 is SEHNR, CDR2 FQNEAQ (reference sequence). CDR3 length: 11 amino acids.

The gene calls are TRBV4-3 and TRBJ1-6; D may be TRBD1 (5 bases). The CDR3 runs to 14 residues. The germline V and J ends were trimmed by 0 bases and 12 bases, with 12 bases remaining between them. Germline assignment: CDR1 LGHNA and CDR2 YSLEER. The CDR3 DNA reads TGCGCCAGCAGCCAAGATACAGGCCCGGTACCCCTCCACTTT. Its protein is CASSQDTGPVPLHF.

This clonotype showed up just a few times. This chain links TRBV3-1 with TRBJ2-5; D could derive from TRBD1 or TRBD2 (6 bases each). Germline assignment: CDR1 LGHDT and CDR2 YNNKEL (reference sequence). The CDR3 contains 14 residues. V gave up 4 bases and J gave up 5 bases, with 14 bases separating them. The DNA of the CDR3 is TGTGCCAGCAGCCGAAGGGGGGCCCAGGAGACCCAGTACTTC. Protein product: CASSRRGAQETQYF.

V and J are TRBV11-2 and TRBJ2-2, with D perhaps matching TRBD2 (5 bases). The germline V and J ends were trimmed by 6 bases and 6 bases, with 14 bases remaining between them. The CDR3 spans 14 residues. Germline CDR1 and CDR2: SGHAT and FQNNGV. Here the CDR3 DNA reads TGTGCCAGCAGTCCTCGGGGTGGGCCCGGGGAGCTGTTTTTT. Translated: CASSPRGGPGELFF.

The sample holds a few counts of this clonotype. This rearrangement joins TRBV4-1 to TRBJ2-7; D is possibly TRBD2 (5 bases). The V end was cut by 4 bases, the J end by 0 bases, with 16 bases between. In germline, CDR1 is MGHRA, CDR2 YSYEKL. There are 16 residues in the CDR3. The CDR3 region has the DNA TGCGCCAGCAGCCTCACGTCGGGGTTCGGCTCCTACGAGCAGTACTTC. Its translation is CASSLTSGFGSYEQYF.

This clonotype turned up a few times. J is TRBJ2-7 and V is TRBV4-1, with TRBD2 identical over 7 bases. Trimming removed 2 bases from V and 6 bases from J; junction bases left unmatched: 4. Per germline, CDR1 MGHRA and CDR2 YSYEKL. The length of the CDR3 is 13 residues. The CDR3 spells CASSQPGGGEQYF. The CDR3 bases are TGCGCCAGCAGCCAACCTGGGGGGGGCGAGCAGTACTTC.